This TCR beta chain is from a study of blood T cell repertoires in COVID-19. Study as a whole: COVID-19 samples collected from the United States, Italy and Spain covered acute and convalescent phases. Nucleic acid was either cDNA or gDNA, and it came from T cells, B-cell-depleted T cells, or PBMCs.

Clones were read by immunoSEQ multiplex PCR, and TCRdb kept only the in-frame ones, dropping some. The table has about 40,000 clones, approximately 85% seen once. The length of the CDR3 is 18 residues. CDR1 is MGHRA and CDR2 is YSYEKL in the germline V gene. The V end was cut by 1 base, the J end by 7 bases, with 23 bases between. This chain connects TRBV4-1 to TRBJ2-1; maybe TRBD2 (5 bases). The sequencing sample was made of peripheral blood. The sequence derives from a human donor in a cohort sampled during active COVID-19. CDR3 DNA sequence: TGCGCCAGCAGCCAAGGGCCAGGCCTGGCGGGCCCTGGGAATGAGCAGTTCTTC. This sequence encodes CASSQGPGLAGPGNEQFF.